This T cell receptor (beta chain) is from a study of post-analysis software for immune sequencing data. At the level of the study: Included courses were relapsing-remitting and secondary progressive multiple sclerosis; progressive-relapsing multiple sclerosis was also included.

Regarding the study as a whole: Roughly 5 TRBV segments occurring more often in patients than controls included TRBV5-6, TRBV5-1 and TRBV20-1. Controls showed significantly higher normalized Chao1 diversity than did multiple sclerosis patients.

Regarding this clonotype: The antigen remains unidentified. A junction boundary mismatches the germline segment, possibly from a read error.

This CDR3 has 17 amino acids. Germline CDR1 and CDR2: ENHRY and SYGVKD. cDNA libraries of TCR beta carried unique molecular identifiers. Input populations of roughly 1 to 10 million T cells gave rise to around 480,000 cDNA molecules. TCRdb independently ran MiXCR on the PCR reads; one entry per CDR3 protein. Counted here are some 800,000 distinct CDR3 sequences, around 45% occurring once; the ten biggest clones make up roughly 5%. The sequenced material came from blood. The source of this sequence is a girl aged 10 to 17 with multiple sclerosis. The genes are TRBV10-3 and TRBJ2-1, with 10 positions matching TRBD2. DNA of the CDR3: TGTGCCATCAGTGGGTTGGCTAGCGGGAGCTCCCACAATGAGCAGTTCTTC. It is translated as CAISGLASGSSHNEQFF.